This passage covers 10 T cell receptor beta chains from one sample sequenced in a study of regulatory T cells in long-lasting Graves disease. Arm-PCR with iRepertoire HTBI primers amplified the CDR3 regions for these TCR beta libraries. TCRdb fed the multiplex PCR reads into MiXCR, producing one record per CDR3 protein. Of 540,000 or so distinct CDR3 sequences listed, approximately 15% are singletons. Described time point: newly diagnosed GD, antithyroid drugs for less than 3 months. Isolated PBMC RNA provided the starting material for the TCR library. These data also formed part of another study, on T cells in Graves' hyperthyroidism and ophthalmopathy.

The sample was peripheral blood mononuclear cells (PBMCs), taken at new diagnosis, from a patient treated with antithyroid drugs. These receptors were collected from a man between 25 and 39 years old with Graves disease.

The rearrangement links TRBV12-3 or TRBV12-4 to TRBJ1-2; the D gene is possibly TRBD1 (5 bases). With 7 bases removed from V and 7 bases from J, the gap between germline ends came to 13 bases. The CDR3 is 12 amino acids. The CDR3 region is CASTPREAGYTF. The CDR3 bases are TGTGCCAGCACTCCCAGGGAAGCTGGCTACACCTTC.

This clonotype was observed many times. V and J are TRBV3-1 and TRBJ1-1; D unresolved. V was pared by 1 base and J by 8 bases, with 8 bases between. From germline, CDR1 is LGHDT and CDR2 YNNKEL (reference sequence). The CDR3 spans 12 residues. The CDR3 DNA reads as TGTGCCAGCAGCCAAGGTGGGCCGGAAGCTTTCTTT. Its translation: CASSQGGPEAFF.

This clonotype has a count of ten or more. The chain carries TRBV29-1 and TRBJ2-2; possible D gene TRBD2, 6 bases. CDR1 is SQVTM, CDR2 ANQGSEA, per germline. The CDR3 totals 12 residues. This CDR3 reads CSFSGNTGELFF. Here the CDR3 DNA reads TGCAGTTTTAGCGGGAACACCGGGGAGCTGTTTTTT.

This clonotype came up many times. The chain joins TRBV24-1 to TRBJ2-5, with TRBD1 matching 8 bases. Germline CDR1 KGHDR, CDR2 SFDVKD. The CDR3 has 14 residues. After removal of 6 bases from V and 3 bases from J, the junction contained 5 bases not matched to a gene. The CDR3 here is CATSRTGREETQYF. As DNA, the CDR3 is TGTGCCACCAGTCGGACAGGGCGGGAAGAGACCCAGTACTTC.

This clonotype was seen at least ten times. The chain couples TRBV6-9 to TRBJ1-1, with 7 bases fitting TRBD1. Germline V gene lookup returns CDR1 MNHGY and CDR2 SVAAGI. The length of the CDR3 is 15 residues. V dropped 3 bases and J dropped 3; count of bases not matched to a gene: 7. The CDR3 protein is CASSYGFGTDTEAFF. In DNA form, the CDR3 reads TGTGCCAGCAGTTACGGTTTCGGGACAGACACTGAAGCTTTCTTT.

This clonotype was found many times. This chain joins TRBV24-1 and TRBJ2-3; the D is unclear. Germline values: CDR1 KGHDR, CDR2 SFDVKD. Trimming shortened V by 5 bases and J by 2 bases, and 4 bases separated the two germline ends. CDR3 length equals 12 residues. The chain's CDR3 is CATSGNTDTQYF. In DNA form, the CDR3 reads TGTGCCACCAGTGGCAACACAGATACGCAGTATTTT.

The chain links TRBV6-1 to TRBJ1-5, with D unresolved. Germline CDR1 and CDR2: MNHNS and SASEGT. The CDR3 has 15 residues. V lost 2 bases, J lost 5 bases, and 13 bases lay in between. This chain's CDR3 is CASSELAAEHQPQHF. CDR3 sequence (DNA): TGTGCCAGCAGTGAACTGGCAGCAGAACATCAGCCCCAGCATTTT.

This clonotype came up many times. The chain carries TRBV7-3 and TRBJ2-5, with 8 bases fitting TRBD2. Trimming removed 5 bases from V and 5 bases from J; junction bases left unmatched: 7. Per germline, CDR1 SGHTA and CDR2 FQGTGA. This CDR3 has 14 amino acids. CDR3 protein: CASSPAGGVETQYF. The CDR3 DNA follows: TGTGCCAGCAGCCCTGCGGGGGGCGTGGAGACCCAGTACTTC.

In its sample, this clonotype was seen many times. The chain recombines TRBV20-1 with TRBJ2-7; 8 bases are a match to TRBD2. CDR1 DFQATT and CDR2 SNEGSKA come from the germline V gene (reference sequence). CDR3 size: 13 residues. V lost 3 bases and J lost 5; bases outside the gene matches: 6. The CDR3 region has the DNA TGCAGTGCTAGGAGGACTAGCAGTGACGAGCAGTACTTC. This translates into CSARRTSSDEQYF.

This clonotype was observed a handful of times. The chain has TRBV5-6 and TRBJ1-2, with D tentatively TRBD1 (6 bases). Germline V gives CDR1 SGHDT, CDR2 YYEEEE. Trimming cost V 3 bases and J 10 bases, with 16 bases left between them. CDR3 length: 13 amino acids. CDR3 amino acids: CASSSPNDRPYTF. The DNA of the CDR3 is TGTGCCAGCAGCTCACCAAATGACAGGCCCTACACCTTC. Drawing the rest from reference TRBV5-6 and TRBJ1-2, the complete variable domain is DAGVTQSPTHLIKTRGQQVTLRCSPKSGHDTVSWYQQALGQGPQFIFQYYEEEERQRGNFPDRFSGHQFPNYSSELNVNALLLGDSALYLCASSSPNDRPYTFGSGTRLTVV.